This T cell receptor (beta chain) was retrieved from a study of tumor-infiltrating lymphocytes in primary liver carcinoma. The overall study: Sequenced samples came back with roughly 3.5 to 8 million productive TCRbeta reads, and the counts looked alike across tissue types.

V lost 5 bases, J lost 0 bases, and 13 bases lay in between. This CDR3 region has 15 residues. In germline, CDR1 is SEHNR, CDR2 FQNEAQ (reference sequence). Blood RNA originated from unsorted whole blood, with germline DNA additionally extracted. These patients lived with chronic HBV infection and had never been treated. With 500 ng total RNA as template and a constant-region primer, TCR beta cDNA was made. Amplification in three nested multiplex PCR rounds with slightly modified ARM-PCR gave rise to TCR beta libraries. TRBV1-TRBV30 forward primers paired with a C-beta reverse primer drove the first two PCR rounds, roughly 10 cycles each. MiXCR, applied by TCRdb to the multiplex PCR reads, yields one record per CDR3 protein. The sample contains 300,000 to 350,000 distinct CDR3 sequences, around 60% of which appear only once.

The TCR comes from a man in his forties with primary liver carcinoma and hepatitis B virus infection. This chain uses TRBV7-9 with TRBJ2-5; D unresolved. Material: peripheral blood. CDR3 DNA sequence: TGTGCCAGCAGCCCGATCGGCGGCGACCAAGAGACCCAGTACTTC. Protein sequence: CASSPIGGDQETQYF.